This TCR beta chain is from a study of vaccination and CD4 T cells after COVID-19. Study-wide background: Overlapping spike peptides served as the stimulus for the cells. These peptides came from SARS-CoV-2 and from the common cold coronaviruses HCoV-NL63, HCoV-OC43 and HCoV-229E.

Sample treatment: 10-day PBMC culture with coronavirus spike peptide pools or control peptides (ViraFEST assay). These CD4+ T cells came from an unexposed donor, sampled before the COVID-19 pandemic (2011-2018). Probing of unexposed-donor CD4+ T cells with SARS-CoV-2 S/N and four cold-coronavirus spikes was done, cells permitting. The Oncomine TCR Beta short-read assay was applied to DNA of cultured CD4+ T cells. TCRdb itself ran the PCR reads through MiXCR, one entry per CDR3 protein. In the table there are about 7,700 distinct CDR3 sequences, about 41% of which are singletons. A note on this clonotype: The antigen remains unidentified.

The V and J ends lost 6 bases and 5 bases, in that order; junction bases with no gene match: 11. The CDR3 is made up of 15 amino acids. Germline values: CDR1 MGHRA, CDR2 YSYEKL. This TCR came from a human donor in good health. The sequencing input was CD4+ T cells from blood, cultured in vitro. This chain connects TRBV4-1 to TRBJ2-5; 8 positions agree with TRBD2. CDR3 nucleotide sequence: TGCGCCAGCAGACTACTAGGACTAGCTACGGAGACCCAGTACTTC. It is translated as CASRLLGLATETQYF.